One and the same sample provided the 24 T cell receptor beta chains below, sequenced in a study of T-cell memory formation after mild COVID-19. MiXCR, run by TCRdb on the 5' RACE reads, gives a single entry per CDR3 protein. The sample yields just over 300,000 distinct CDR3 sequences, approximately 20% seen once. The sample taken for sequencing was PBMCs or a T cell subset sorted from them (not recorded which). These receptors were obtained from a man aged 18 to 29 who had mild COVID-19 (a few samples of this study predate the infection). Cell type and time point are not known.

The chain links TRBV20-1 to TRBJ2-5; 10 bases map to TRBD1. Germline lookup yields CDR1 DFQATT and CDR2 SNEGSKA (reference sequence). The CDR3 has 15 residues. With V trimmed by 5 bases and J by 4 bases, 10 bases remained unmatched. CDR3 protein: CSAPARQGAGETQYF. The CDR3 coding sequence is TGCAGTGCTCCGGCCCGACAGGGGGCTGGAGAGACCCAGTACTTC.

A few counts support this clonotype. V and J are TRBV7-3 and TRBJ2-3, with TRBD2 matching over 13 bases. Germline loops: CDR1 SGHTA, CDR2 FQGTGA. V lost 4 bases, J lost 6 bases, and 4 bases stayed unmatched. The CDR3 is 15 amino acids. CDR3 nucleotides: TGTGCCAGCAGCTCCGGACTAGCGGGGGCCGATACGCAGTATTTT. It encodes CASSSGLAGADTQYF.

This clonotype appeared a few times. The chain couples TRBV10-3 to TRBJ2-7, with TRBD1 identical over 8 bases. In germline, CDR1 is ENHRY, CDR2 SYGVKD. Germline trimming cut 8 bases from V and 4 bases from J; bases unmatched to any gene: 10. This CDR3 region has 14 residues. The CDR3 DNA sequence: TGTGCCATCTTTGACGACAGGGGACCATACGAGCAGTACTTC. It encodes CAIFDDRGPYEQYF.

This clonotype was recorded a few times. The chain employs TRBV7-8 and TRBJ1-2; 9 bases are shared with TRBD1. J was trimmed by 5 bases and V by 0 bases; bases with no gene match: 1. This CDR3 comprises 14 residues. Germline values: CDR1 SGHVS, CDR2 FQNEAQ. The CDR3 DNA reads TGTGCCAGCAGCTTAGCGGACAGGGGTTATGGCTACACCTTC. Amino acid sequence: CASSLADRGYGYTF.

This clonotype was seen a few times. V gene TRBV12-3 or TRBV12-4 combines with J gene TRBJ1-1; D perhaps matches TRBD1 (5 bases). Deletions cut 8 bases from V and 1 base from J, with 14 bases between. This CDR3 has 14 residues. The chain's CDR3 is CASGTSGTNTEAFF. The CDR3, as DNA: TGTGCCAGCGGGACGAGTGGGACGAACACTGAAGCTTTCTTT.

The chain links TRBV6-1 to TRBJ1-2, with 7 bases identical to TRBD1. Germline V gene data show CDR1 as MNHNS and CDR2 as SASEGT. CDR3 length: 15 amino acids. V lost 7 bases, J lost 0 bases, and 8 bases stayed unmatched. DNA of the CDR3: TGTGCCAGCATCGGCCCGGGGACAGCTAACTATGGCTACACCTTC. It is translated as CASIGPGTANYGYTF.

This clonotype was counted only a few times. This chain joins TRBV5-4 and TRBJ2-1; no firm D call. V was shortened by 4 bases and J by 10 bases, with 12 bases between the two germline ends. CDR1 and CDR2 (germline): SGHNT, YYREEE (reference sequence). This CDR3 is 12 amino acids long. CDR3 region: CASSQTVFEQFF. CDR3 sequence (DNA): TGTGCCAGCAGCCAGACCGTGTTCGAGCAGTTCTTC.

The rearrangement joins TRBV14 to TRBJ1-6; D unclear. Between the trimmed V and J ends, which lost 0 bases and 0 bases, there was a span of 6 bases. Germline lookup yields CDR1 SGHDN and CDR2 FVKESK. The CDR3 loop spans 16 amino acids. CDR3 sequence: CASSQDRSSYNSPLHF. Written as DNA, the CDR3 is TGTGCCAGCAGCCAAGATCGTAGCTCCTATAATTCACCCCTCCACTTT.

The rearrangement uses TRBV7-9 and TRBJ1-6, with D unresolved. Trimming left V 1 base short and J 9 bases short, with 7 bases between. Per the germline V gene, CDR1 is SEHNR and CDR2 is FQNEAQ (reference sequence). There are 13 residues in the CDR3. The CDR3 bases are TGTGCCAGCAGCTTAGTTGGTCTTTCACCCCTCCACTTT. Translated, it gives CASSLVGLSPLHF.

The chain is built from TRBV7-2 and TRBJ1-1, with D maybe TRBD1 (5 bases). Looked up from germline, CDR1 is SGHTA and CDR2 is FQGNSA. This CDR3 has 14 residues. Trimming took off 5 bases at V and 3 bases at J, with 13 bases between the two ends. CDR3 DNA sequence: TGTGCCAGCAGCCCGGGGGTCGGAGACACTGAAGCTTTCTTT. As protein: CASSPGVGDTEAFF.

This clonotype has more than one count but fewer than ten. The rearrangement joins TRBV7-3 to TRBJ2-5; possibly TRBD1 or TRBD2 for D (5 bases each). The V end was cut by 6 bases, the J end by 4 bases, with 21 bases between. Germline V lookup: CDR1 SGHTA, CDR2 FQGTGA. This CDR3 is 16 amino acids long. The chain's CDR3 is CASRSNPGLGGETQYF. The CDR3 bases are TGTGCCAGCAGGTCTAATCCGGGGCTTGGGGGAGAGACCCAGTACTTC.

V usage is TRBV6-5 and J usage is TRBJ2-1; D not certain. Looked up from germline, CDR1 is MNHEY and CDR2 is SVGAGI. The CDR3 length is 13 residues. The V end was cut by 6 bases, the J end by 3 bases, with 9 bases between. The CDR3 region is CASRPTDYNEQFF. The CDR3 DNA follows: TGTGCCAGCAGGCCAACGGACTACAATGAGCAGTTCTTC.

The chain links TRBV7-6 to TRBJ2-1; 9 bases match TRBD2. Germline CDR1 and CDR2: SGHVS and FNYEAQ. J lost 11 bases, V lost 6 bases, and 11 bases had no gene match. This CDR3 is built from 14 residues. The CDR3 region has the DNA TGTGCCAGCAGGCCCGAGCGGGGGGCCACTAAGCAGTTCTTC. This translates into CASRPERGATKQFF.

The rearrangement joins TRBV6-2 or TRBV6-3 to TRBJ1-1, with 7 bases lining up with TRBD1. The germline V gene has CDR1 MNHEY and CDR2 SVGEGT. V was pared by 3 bases and J by 4 bases, with 5 bases of the junction left unmatched. The CDR3 totals 14 residues. The CDR3 reads CASSYRQGVTEAFF. DNA for the CDR3: TGTGCCAGCAGTTATCGACAGGGTGTCACTGAAGCTTTCTTT.

The CDR3 DNA sequence: TGTGCCAGCAGCTTACAGGCCATACCCGGACTAGCGGGTTACAATGAGCAGTTCTTC. It is translated as CASSLQAIPGLAGYNEQFF. The rearrangement links TRBV7-3 to TRBJ2-1; 11 nucleotides agree with TRBD2. V dropped 2 bases and J dropped 4; count of bases not matched to a gene: 13. Per the germline V gene, CDR1 is SGHTA and CDR2 is FQGTGA. CDR3 length equals 19 residues.

This chain connects TRBV5-1 to TRBJ2-7; perhaps TRBD1 as D (6 bases). The CDR3 runs 14 residues. Trimming cost V 4 bases and J 4 bases, with 15 bases left between them. Germline V CDR1 and CDR2: SGHRS, YFSETQ. CDR3 nucleotides: TGCGCCAGCAGCAAGGGACAAGAGGCGTACGAGCAGTACTTC. It yields the protein CASSKGQEAYEQYF.

The chain recombines TRBV4-2 with TRBJ2-5; 12 nucleotides match TRBD1. With V trimmed by 3 bases and J by 2 bases, 7 bases remained unmatched. CDR3 length equals 17 residues. Germline V gene lookup returns CDR1 LGHNA and CDR2 YNFKEQ. The CDR3 loop is CASSHGTGGVKQETQYF. The CDR3 nucleotides read TGTGCCAGCAGCCACGGGACAGGGGGCGTCAAGCAAGAGACCCAGTACTTC.

The J gene is TRBJ2-2, the V gene TRBV6-1; 7 bases align to TRBD1. The V gene end was trimmed by 4 bases and the J gene end by 4 bases; junction bases not matched to a gene: 3. The CDR3 totals 14 residues. Germline values: CDR1 MNHNS, CDR2 SASEGT. CDR3 coding DNA: TGTGCCAGCAGTGCACAGGGGCTCACCGGGGAGCTGTTTTTT. It translates to CASSAQGLTGELFF.

Only a few counts were recorded for this clonotype. The chain employs TRBV7-2 and TRBJ1-3, with no clear D. Trimming shortened V by 0 bases and J by 3 bases, and 12 bases separated the two germline ends. Germline V gene lookup returns CDR1 SGHTA and CDR2 FQGNSA. CDR3 length: 16 residues. CDR3 protein: CASSLALLGYGNTIYF. The CDR3 coding sequence is TGTGCCAGCAGCTTAGCGCTTCTGGGGTATGGAAACACCATATATTTT.

The chain is built from TRBV13 and TRBJ2-7; D call uncertain. Germline V lookup: CDR1 PRHDT, CDR2 FYEKMQ (reference sequence). The CDR3 has 13 amino acids. V lost 5 bases to trimming and J lost 3 bases, with 11 bases between them. CDR3 sequence reads: CASSVLGIYEQYF. CDR3 nucleotides: TGTGCCAGCAGCGTTCTTGGTATCTACGAGCAGTACTTC.

The V gene is TRBV5-4, the J gene TRBJ2-7; tentatively, D is TRBD1 (5 bases). The germline V and J ends were trimmed by 3 bases and 5 bases, with 12 bases remaining between them. Germline CDR1 and CDR2: SGHNT and YYREEE (reference sequence). This CDR3 has 13 residues. CDR3 residues: CASSWGGLDEQYV. CDR3 sequence (DNA): TGTGCCAGCAGCTGGGGCGGTTTGGACGAGCAGTACGTC.

This clonotype was seen once. This chain connects TRBV4-3 to TRBJ2-3, with D unclear. Trimming cost V 0 bases and J 0 bases, with 10 bases left between them. The germline gives CDR1 LGHNA, CDR2 YSLEER. The CDR3 consists of 16 residues. Written as DNA, the CDR3 is TGCGCCAGCAGCCAAGAGGCTTTGCCTAGCACAGATACGCAGTATTTT. This sequence encodes CASSQEALPSTDTQYF.

This clonotype occurred a few times. The conserved final phenylalanine or tryptophan is absent from the CDR3, which likely points to a read error. No DNA is shown, since the ends of the CDR3 on it are uncertain; the CDR3 is the one TCRdb lists. J is TRBJ2-1 and V is TRBV4-1; the table calls TRBD2, which could not be checked here. The CDR3 is 14 amino acids in total, end residues counted. The germline V gene encodes CDR1 MGHRA and CDR2 YSYEKL. This CDR3 is CASSHPGLAGGTWV.

This chain joins TRBV6-5 and TRBJ2-7; D remains unclear. Germline V CDR1 and CDR2: MNHEY, SVGAGI. Trimming removed 3 bases at V and 1 base at J, with 7 bases between. The CDR3 spans 13 residues. As DNA, the CDR3 is TGTGCCAGCAGTTATAGCAGGTCCTACGAGCAGTACTTC. Amino acids: CASSYSRSYEQYF.